Shown below are 22 T cell receptor beta chains from a single sample sequenced in a study of CD8+ T cells in alopecia areata. cDNA serving as the sequencing template came from extracted, reverse transcribed RNA. Libraries were prepared by immunoSEQ multiplex PCR; TCRdb keeps only in-frame clonotypes and omits some of them. The sample yields fewer than 150,000 clones, 80% to 90% seen once. As for treatment: oral pan-JAK inhibitor, 5-10 mg twice daily. The starting material was CD8+ T cells sorted from blood, obtained at week 4, from a patient treated with tofacitinib. The origin of the receptors is a human donor with alopecia areata.

The chain links TRBV5-6 to TRBJ1-2; D is unresolved. Trimming cost V 1 base and J 0 bases, with 19 bases left between them. The germline V gene encodes CDR1 SGHDT and CDR2 YYEEEE. CDR3 length equals 18 residues. The CDR3 coding sequence is TGTGCCAGCAGCTTGAGGGCGTTTGAGGGAATCGCTAACTATGGCTACACCTTC. This sequence encodes CASSLRAFEGIANYGYTF. Based on the CDR3 plus reference TRBV5-6 and TRBJ1-2, the full variable domain is DAGVTQSPTHLIKTRGQQVTLRCSPKSGHDTVSWYQQALGQGPQFIFQYYEEEERQRGNFPDRFSGHQFPNYSSELNVNALLLGDSALYLCASSLRAFEGIANYGYTFGSGTRLTVV.

This clone has only a few counts. The chain carries TRBV2 and TRBJ2-5; perhaps TRBD1 as D (6 bases). V was clipped by 6 bases and J by 2 bases, with 13 bases between them. There are 14 residues in the CDR3. Germline V CDR1 and CDR2: SNHLY, FYNNEI. CDR3 loop: CASSDTGLQETQYF. CDR3 nucleotides: TGTGCCAGCAGCGATACAGGGCTTCAAGAGACCCAGTACTTC.

This chain uses TRBV4-1 with TRBJ2-1, with D perhaps TRBD1 or TRBD2 (5 bases each). V dropped 3 bases and J dropped 4 bases, with 19 bases sitting between them. The CDR3 length is 17 residues. The germline CDR1 and CDR2 sequences are MGHRA and YSYEKL. CDR3 amino acids: CASSQDRGLGPYNEQFF. The CDR3, as DNA: TGCGCCAGCAGCCAGGATAGAGGATTGGGACCTTACAATGAGCAGTTCTTC.

The chain is built from TRBV5-5 and TRBJ2-5, with 10 nucleotides matching TRBD1. CDR1 is SGHKS and CDR2 is YYEKEE in the germline V gene (reference sequence). CDR3 size: 18 residues. Trimming at V came to 0 bases and at J to 0 bases, leaving 8 bases not matched to a gene. DNA for the CDR3: TGTGCCAGCAGCTTGGTGGAGGGACAGGGGATGTACCAAGAGACCCAGTACTTC. This translates into CASSLVEGQGMYQETQYF.

DNA of the CDR3: TGCGCCAGCAGCCAAGAGGGTGTCATTCAGTACTTC. Its protein product is CASSQEGVIQYF. This chain uses TRBV4-3 with TRBJ2-4; D is unresolved. Germline CDR1 LGHNA, CDR2 YSLEER. The V end lost 0 bases, the J end lost 9 bases, and 6 bases lay between the germline ends. The CDR3 covers 12 residues.

The rearrangement links TRBV7-3 to TRBJ2-1; 9 bases are shared with TRBD2. Germline assignment: CDR1 SGHTA and CDR2 FQGTGA. The CDR3 spans 19 residues. Trimming removed 4 bases from V and 3 bases from J; junction bases left unmatched: 16. This chain's CDR3 is CASSSNPFSSGGYYNEQFF. The CDR3, as DNA: TGTGCCAGCAGCTCAAACCCTTTTAGTAGCGGGGGTTACTACAATGAGCAGTTCTTC.

The gene calls are TRBV4-2 and TRBJ2-7; 9 positions match TRBD2. Germline V gene lookup returns CDR1 LGHNA and CDR2 YNFKEQ. This CDR3 has 13 amino acids. V lost 3 bases and J lost 4; bases outside the gene matches: 1. CDR3 in amino acids: CASSQGLAYEQYF. In DNA form, the CDR3 reads TGTGCCAGCAGCCAGGGACTAGCTTACGAGCAGTACTTC.

In DNA form, the CDR3 reads TGTGCCAGCAGTTTACAGGGGAGGAATGAGCAGTTCTTC. Protein product: CASSLQGRNEQFF. The rearrangement joins TRBV27 to TRBJ2-1, with D perhaps being TRBD1 or TRBD2 (6 bases each). Deletions cut 2 bases from V and 7 bases from J, with 9 bases between. Germline V CDR1 and CDR2: MNHEY, SMNVEV (reference sequence). This CDR3 contains 13 residues.

The chain links TRBV7-9 to TRBJ2-1, with 8 bases aligning to TRBD2. The CDR3 consists of 14 residues. The ends lost 5 bases at V and 2 bases at J; junction bases unmatched: 2. The germline gives CDR1 SEHNR, CDR2 FQNEAQ (reference sequence). In DNA form, the CDR3 reads TGTGCCAGCAGCGCCGGGGGGGCCTACAATGAGCAGTTCTTC. As protein: CASSAGGAYNEQFF.

As concerns this clone: At one of its ends the junction is not consistent with the germline gene, which may arise from a read error. The chain has TRBV7-7 and TRBJ2-1; D not certain. This CDR3 has 13 residues. Germline V gene lookup returns CDR1 SSHAT and CDR2 FNYEAQ (reference sequence). This CDR3 reads CASSLDGYNEQFF. The DNA of the CDR3 is TGTGCTAGCAGCTTAGACGGCTACAATGAGCAGTTCTTC.

The genes are TRBV14 and TRBJ1-1; D gene unclear. V dropped 4 bases and J dropped 2 bases, with 11 bases sitting between them. Germline-derived CDR1 and CDR2 are SGHDN and FVKESK. The length of the CDR3 is 14 residues. The CDR3 sequence is CASSRVSGNTEAFF. CDR3 bases: TGTGCCAGCAGCCGGGTCTCCGGAAACACTGAAGCTTTCTTT.

The chain uses TRBV5-6 and TRBJ1-2; D call uncertain. The CDR3 runs to 15 residues. V dropped 3 bases and J dropped 6 bases, with 18 bases sitting between them. Germline V gene data show CDR1 as SGHDT and CDR2 as YYEEEE. CDR3: CASSWSGESWNGYTF. DNA for the CDR3: TGTGCCAGCAGCTGGTCTGGAGAGAGTTGGAATGGCTACACCTTC.

The J gene is TRBJ1-1, the V gene TRBV6-5; no definite D call. Trimming cost V 5 bases and J 3 bases, with 10 bases left between them. CDR3 size: 13 residues. Germline V gives CDR1 MNHEY, CDR2 SVGAGI. CDR3 loop: CASSVGRHTEAFF. CDR3 coding DNA: TGTGCCAGCAGTGTTGGACGGCACACTGAAGCTTTCTTT.

This clone came up once. The chain recombines TRBV2 with TRBJ2-1, with 8 bases fitting TRBD2. V was clipped by 8 bases and J by 3 bases; unmatched bases: 6. In germline, CDR1 is SNHLY, CDR2 FYNNEI. This CDR3 has 14 amino acids. CDR3 DNA: TGTGCCAGCCCAGGCCGGGGGGGCTACAATGAGCAGTTCTTC. This translates into CASPGRGGYNEQFF.

V gene TRBV5-5 combines with J gene TRBJ2-2; D unclear. There are 11 residues in the CDR3. Germline-derived CDR1 and CDR2 are SGHKS and YYEKEE (reference sequence). Trimming cost V 2 bases and J 6 bases, with 2 bases left between them. This CDR3 is CASSLSGELFF. CDR3 DNA: TGTGCCAGCAGCTTATCCGGGGAGCTGTTTTTT.

This chain uses TRBV27 with TRBJ2-2; the D is unclear. The length of the CDR3 is 15 residues. Germline V gene lookup returns CDR1 MNHEY and CDR2 SMNVEV (reference sequence). V lost 3 bases and J 6 bases, leaving 14 bases between the germline ends. CDR3 coding DNA: TGTGCCAGCAGTTTGGCTTGGAGAGGCTCCGGGGAGCTGTTTTTT. Its translation: CASSLAWRGSGELFF.

CDR3 sequence: CASSSGGGGTDTQYF. Written as DNA, the CDR3 is TGCGCCAGCAGCTCGGGGGGCGGGGGCACAGATACGCAGTATTTT. The chain is built from TRBV4-3 and TRBJ2-3, with D possibly TRBD2 on 7 matching bases. V gave up 5 bases and J gave up 1 base, with 13 bases separating them. In germline, CDR1 is LGHNA, CDR2 YSLEER. CDR3 size: 15 residues.

The chain has TRBV28 and TRBJ1-2; a weak D match, TRBD1 (5 bases). The CDR3 loop spans 13 amino acids. Trimming took off 8 bases at V and 6 bases at J, with 16 bases between the two ends. Looked up from germline, CDR1 is MDHEN and CDR2 is SYDVKM. Here the CDR3 reads CASRKQGQDGYTF. The CDR3, as DNA: TGTGCCAGCCGTAAGCAGGGTCAGGATGGCTACACCTTC.

A note on this clone: This specimen includes other DNA sequences encoding the same CDR3. The rearrangement links TRBV29-1 to TRBJ2-7; 10 bases are shared with TRBD1. The junction had 3 bases not matched to a gene; V was cut back by 7 bases and J by 3 bases. This CDR3 region has 12 residues. CDR1 and CDR2 from the germline V gene are SQVTM and ANQGSEA. The CDR3 bases are TGCAGCGCGGGGACAGGGGACTACGAGCAGTACTTC. It codes for CSAGTGDYEQYF.

The V and J genes are TRBV18 and TRBJ2-7, with TRBD1 matching 9 bases. This CDR3 comprises 15 residues. Germline-derived CDR1 and CDR2 are KGHSH and LQKENI. J lost 1 base, V lost 3 bases, and 4 bases had no gene match. The CDR3 nucleotides are TGTGCCAGCTCACCTACCGGGACAGGGTCCTACGAGCAGTACTTC. It is translated as CASSPTGTGSYEQYF.

A single count supports this clone. The J gene is TRBJ2-7, the V gene TRBV5-6; D is perhaps TRBD2 (6 bases). The CDR3 runs 16 residues. Trimming cost V 4 bases and J 2 bases, with 19 bases left between them. CDR1 and CDR2 (germline): SGHDT, YYEEEE. In DNA form, the CDR3 reads TGTGCCAGCAGCCCAATTGGAGGGACTTCCACCTACGAGCAGTACTTC. Protein: CASSPIGGTSTYEQYF.

This clone was counted once. The chain uses TRBV27 and TRBJ2-7; D is perhaps TRBD2 (7 bases). Germline lookup yields CDR1 MNHEY and CDR2 SMNVEV (reference sequence). The V end was cut by 0 bases, the J end by 7 bases, with 16 bases between. The CDR3 runs to 15 residues. Here the CDR3 reads CASSLSPGGLAEQYF. The CDR3 coding sequence is TGTGCCAGCAGTTTATCTCCCGGGGGGCTAGCTGAGCAGTACTTC.